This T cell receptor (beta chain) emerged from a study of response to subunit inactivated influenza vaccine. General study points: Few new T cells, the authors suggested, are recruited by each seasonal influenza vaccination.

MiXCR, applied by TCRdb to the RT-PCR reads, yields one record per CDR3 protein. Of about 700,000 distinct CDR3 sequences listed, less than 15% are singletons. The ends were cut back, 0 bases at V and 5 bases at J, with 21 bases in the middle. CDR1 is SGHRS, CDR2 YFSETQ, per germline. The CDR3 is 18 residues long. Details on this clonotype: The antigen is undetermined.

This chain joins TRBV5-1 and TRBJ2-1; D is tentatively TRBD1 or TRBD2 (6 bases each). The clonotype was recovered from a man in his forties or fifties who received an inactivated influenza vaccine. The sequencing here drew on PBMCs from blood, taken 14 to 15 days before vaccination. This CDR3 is CASSLASGGFSGNNEQFF. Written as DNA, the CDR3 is TGCGCCAGCAGCTTGGCGTCCGGGGGCTTTTCGGGTAACAATGAGCAGTTCTTC.